This T cell receptor (beta chain) was profiled in a study of Ad26.COV2.S vaccination and SARS-CoV-2 variants. About the research overall: Sample donor was a member of the COV1001 Ad26.COV2.S trial arm. Intramuscular Ad26.COV2.S at 5x10^10 or 1x10^11 viral particles.

Germline V CDR1 and CDR2: SGHNT, YENEEA. The CDR3 consists of 13 residues. V was pared by 6 bases and J by 6 bases, with 8 bases of the junction left unmatched. Treatment: some 19 received Ad26.COV2.S at low or high dose, single or two shots; roughly five received placebo; per-sample allocation not given. Sampling happened 63 days after the first vaccine or placebo injection. Assay used: immunoSEQ multiplex PCR; TCRdb lists only in-frame clones, some missing. The sample includes a few hundred thousand clones, roughly 80% seen only once; the top ten take 7% to 9.5%. The sample was peripheral blood, taken in a trial of Ad26.COV2.S vaccine versus placebo. The TCR sequence derives from a person aged 18-65 years who received the Ad26.COV2.S COVID-19 vaccine or a placebo. This chain connects TRBV11-3 to TRBJ2-7; TRBD2 matches 7 bases. CDR3 coding DNA: TGTGCCAGCAGTGGTAGAGCGGGGCTCGAGCAGTACTTC. The encoded protein is CASSGRAGLEQYF.